Listed below are T cell receptor beta chains from one sample, sequenced in a study of Ad26.COV2.S vaccination and SARS-CoV-2 variants. Measured with immunoSEQ multiplex PCR; TCRdb has only the in-frame clones, and not every one. The data contain under 500,000 clones, about 90% of them singletons. Sequencing was performed on peripheral blood, taken in a trial of Ad26.COV2.S vaccine versus placebo. The source of these receptors is a person between 18 and 65 years old who received the Ad26.COV2.S COVID-19 vaccine or a placebo. CDR3s include the opening cysteine and the closing phenylalanine or tryptophan. D genes are given only for firm matches. The listing skips clone size in some rows; elsewhere it reads once, few, many or a size class.

>TRBV9|few|TRBJ1-1|NA
TGTGCCAGCAGCGTAGCCCCACTTGAGAACACTGAAGCTTTCTTT
CASSVAPLENTEAFF
>TRBV18|NA|TRBJ1-1|NA
TGTGCCAGCTCGCGGGGGGGCACTGAAGCTTTCTTT
CASSRGGTEAFF
>TRBV7-2|NA|TRBJ2-7|TRBD2
TGTGCCAGCAGCTTACGGCTAGCGGGGGGAGGCACCTACGAGCAGTACTTC
CASSLRLAGGGTYEQYF
>TRBV6-2/TRBV6-3|NA|TRBJ1-2|NA
TGTGCCAGCAGTTCCCGGTTAGACTACTATGGCTACACCTTC
CASSSRLDYYGYTF
>TRBV28|NA|TRBJ2-3|TRBD1
TGTGCCAGCAGTATCACAGGGGGAGTGAGCACAGATACGCAGTATTTT
CASSITGGVSTDTQYF
>TRBV28|once|TRBJ2-3|TRBD1
TGTGCCAGCAGTTCGTTACAGGGGGCGGCAGATACGCAGTATTTT
CASSSLQGAADTQYF
>TRBV7-6|NA|TRBJ2-5|NA
TGTGCCAGCAGCCCCGCGGGCGAGACCCAGTACTTC
CASSPAGETQYF
>TRBV6-4|NA|TRBJ1-2|NA
TGTGCCAGCAGTGACTCTTTCGGCGGCGACCCATATGGCTACACCTTC
CASSDSFGGDPYGYTF
>TRBV6-6|few|TRBJ1-1|NA
TGTGCCAGCAGTCAGAACAGGGTCCAGGCTGAAGCTTTCTTT
CASSQNRVQAEAFF
>TRBV7-9|once|TRBJ1-1|NA
TGTGCCAGCAGCCAAGCCGGCCCGAACACTGAAGCTTTCTTT
CASSQAGPNTEAFF
>TRBV9|NA|TRBJ1-3|TRBD1
TGTGCCAGCAGCGTAGTGGGGACAGGGAGAAACACCATATATTTT
CASSVVGTGRNTIYF
>TRBV18|NA|TRBJ2-6|NA
TGTGCCAGCAAAGGAGGTCGGGGGACTTCCTCTGGGGCCAACGTCCTGACTTTC
CASKGGRGTSSGANVLTF
>TRBV11-2|NA|TRBJ2-7|NA
TGTGCCAGCAGCCCACGGCTGGCGGCCGGGACACTCGAGCAGTACTTC
CASSPRLAAGTLEQYF
>TRBV4-1|NA|TRBJ1-1|NA
TGCGCCAGCAGCCCCGATTCAAGGGCCGCTAACCTGGGTTTCTTT
CASSPDSRAANLGFF
>TRBV5-5|NA|TRBJ1-1|NA
TGTGCCAGCACCCTGGGGGGTGTCACTGAAGCTTTCTTT
CASTLGGVTEAFF
>TRBV9|NA|TRBJ2-2|NA
TGTGCCAGCAGCGTAGAAGGGACAACGAACACCGGGGAGCTGTTTTTT
CASSVEGTTNTGELFF
>TRBV2|NA|TRBJ1-1|NA
TGTGCCAGCGTTTGGAGGGGCCCCACGAACACTGAAGCTTTCTTT
CASVWRGPTNTEAFF
>TRBV2|NA|TRBJ2-7|NA
TGTGCCAGCATTCGGTTAGCGGATACCTACGAGCAGTACTTC
CASIRLADTYEQYF
>TRBV5-1|few|TRBJ1-6|NA
TGCGCCAGCAGCTTGGATAGGTATTCACCCCTCCACTTT
CASSLDRYSPLHF
>TRBV7-9|NA|TRBJ2-2|TRBD2
TGTGCCAGCAGCTTGAGCGGGGCGAACACCGGGGAGCTGTTTTTT
CASSLSGANTGELFF
>TRBV28|NA|TRBJ1-4|NA
TGTGCCAGCAGTTTAGGGAATGAAAAACTGTTTTTT
CASSLGNEKLFF
>TRBV14|NA|TRBJ2-3|NA
TGTGCCAGCAGCCAAGTTAGGGGTAAAGATACGCAGTATTTT
CASSQVRGKDTQYF
>TRBV20-1|NA|TRBJ2-1|TRBD2
TGCAGTGCTAGTCTTCTAGCGGGGGGGCCTTCCTACAATGAGCAGTTCTTC
CSASLLAGGPSYNEQFF
>TRBV28|few|TRBJ1-5|NA
TGTGCCAGCAGTTTAGATCAGCCCCAGCATTTT
CASSLDQPQHF
>TRBV14|NA|TRBJ2-1|TRBD2
TGTGCCAGCAGCCAAGCCCCAGGACTAGTTGGCATGGGGCAGTTCTTC
CASSQAPGLVGMGQFF
>TRBV14|NA|TRBJ2-3|NA
TGTGCCAGCAGCCCCGACCCTGGTGCAGATACGCAGTATTTT
CASSPDPGADTQYF
>TRBV6-6|NA|TRBJ2-3|NA
TGTGCCAGCAGTTACTCAGGGCAGAGAACCACAGATACGCAGTATTTT
CASSYSGQRTTDTQYF
>TRBV13|NA|TRBJ2-3|TRBD2
TGTGCCAGCAGCTCCTACCATAGCGGGACTAGCACAGATACGCAGTATTTT
CASSSYHSGTSTDTQYF
>TRBV7-2|NA|TRBJ2-7|NA
TGTGCCAGCAGCTTAGAACGGGGGAGCTCCTACGAGCAGTACTTC
CASSLERGSSYEQYF
>TRBV6-6|NA|TRBJ1-5|NA
TGTGCCAGCAGTTACTCGATGGGGGGGCCTGAGCCCCAGCATTTT
CASSYSMGGPEPQHF
>TRBV7-9|NA|TRBJ1-2|NA
TGTGCCAGCAGCTCTTTTCGGGGAGGGGATCACTATGGCTACACCTTC
CASSSFRGGDHYGYTF
>TRBV6-1|few|TRBJ2-7|TRBD1
TGTGCCAGCAGTGAAGCGCAGGGGACAGGGTCCTACGAGCAGTACTTC
CASSEAQGTGSYEQYF
>TRBV6-5|NA|TRBJ2-3|TRBD1
TGTGCCAGCAGGAAACAAACAGGGGCGCATACGCAGTATTTT
CASRKQTGAHTQYF